The 8 T cell receptor beta chains below all came from one sample that was sequenced in a study of blood T cell repertoires in COVID-19. Sequencing used immunoSEQ multiplex PCR; TCRdb keeps in-frame clones, though not all of them. Of roughly 170,000 clones listed, under 85% are singletons. Material for sequencing was peripheral blood. The origin of the receptors is a human donor in a cohort sampled during active COVID-19.

This chain joins TRBV19 and TRBJ2-7, with TRBD2 matching over 8 bases. The germline CDR1 and CDR2 sequences are LNHDA and SQIVND (reference sequence). This CDR3 is 14 amino acids long. Trimming took 11 bases from V and 3 from J; bases not matched to a gene: 12. DNA of the CDR3: TGTGCCCCAGTGGCCCGGGGGGGAAACTACGAGCAGTACTTC. Protein product: CAPVARGGNYEQYF.

The V gene is TRBV9, the J gene TRBJ2-1; 7 bases map to TRBD2. Trimming removed 0 bases from V and 7 bases from J; junction bases left unmatched: 4. The CDR3 runs to 14 residues. Per germline, CDR1 SGDLS and CDR2 YYNGEE. CDR3 region: CASSVASLANEQFF. DNA for the CDR3: TGTGCCAGCAGCGTAGCCTCACTAGCGAATGAGCAGTTCTTC.

The J gene is TRBJ1-2, the V gene TRBV11-2, with TRBD1 matching over 8 bases. Per germline, CDR1 SGHAT and CDR2 FQNNGV. The CDR3 consists of 14 residues. J was trimmed by 3 bases and V by 5 bases; bases with no gene match: 5. The CDR3 coding sequence is TGTGCCAGCAGCCTCGCAGGGGGCGACTATGGCTACACCTTC. This codes for CASSLAGGDYGYTF.

CDR3 nucleotide sequence: TGTGCCAGCTCACCAGCGCCTGGGACAGAGAATTCACCCCTCCACTTT. Residues: CASSPAPGTENSPLHF. This sequence joins TRBV18 and TRBJ1-6; 7 nucleotides agree with TRBD1. In germline, CDR1 is KGHSH, CDR2 LQKENI. This CDR3 has 16 amino acids. After removal of 2 bases from V and 7 bases from J, the junction contained 8 bases not matched to a gene.

This chain uses TRBV30 with TRBJ2-5, with a tentative D call TRBD2 (6 bases). The germline V gene has CDR1 GTSNPN and CDR2 SVGIG (reference sequence). The CDR3 runs to 14 residues. V gave up 3 bases and J gave up 3 bases, with 14 bases separating them. The CDR3 spells CAWSPPGRKETQYF. The DNA for the CDR3 is TGTGCCTGGAGCCCCCCGGGGAGGAAAGAGACCCAGTACTTC.

The J gene is TRBJ1-2, the V gene TRBV20-1; a weak D match, TRBD1 (6 bases). This CDR3 contains 14 residues. Germline V gene data show CDR1 as DFQATT and CDR2 as SNEGSKA (reference sequence). The V end lost 3 bases, the J end lost 2 bases, and 13 bases lay between the germline ends. As DNA, the CDR3 is TGCAGTGCTAGTTTGAACACAGGGAACTATGGCTACACCTTC. As protein: CSASLNTGNYGYTF.

The rearrangement uses TRBV30 and TRBJ2-1, with 9 bases matching TRBD2. Trimming removed 1 base from V and 6 bases from J; junction bases left unmatched: 10. There are 16 residues in the CDR3. CDR1 and CDR2 (germline): GTSNPN, SVGIG (reference sequence). The CDR3 bases are TGTGCCTGGAGTGAATATTGGCGGGGGGGCGTCAATGAGCAGTTCTTC. Protein sequence: CAWSEYWRGGVNEQFF. Full variable domain (rest looked up from reference TRBV30 and TRBJ2-1): SQTIHQWPATLVQPVGSPLSLECTVEGTSNPNLYWYRQAAGRGLQLLFYSVGIGQISSEVPQNLSASRPQDRQFILSSKKLLLSDSGFYLCAWSEYWRGGVNEQFFGPGTRLTVL.

This clone was detected only a few times. The chain links TRBV7-9 to TRBJ2-1; 11 nucleotides agree with TRBD2. Germline V gene data show CDR1 as SEHNR and CDR2 as FQNEAQ (reference sequence). This CDR3 is 16 amino acids long. V lost 3 bases to trimming and J lost 5 bases; unmatched junction nucleotides: 6. In DNA form, the CDR3 reads TGTGCCAGCAGCTTTTCGTCACTAGCGGGAGACAATGAGCAGTTCTTC. Its protein is CASSFSSLAGDNEQFF.